A selection of T cell receptor beta chains follows, all from one sample in a study of CD4 T cells in relation to SARS-CoV-2 and coronaviruses. Their antigens are not known. Assay: immunoSEQ multiplex PCR; the TCRdb copy retains only in-frame clones and omits some. This table holds about 23,000 clones, about three quarters found once. The sequencing sample was made of CD4+ T cells from PBMCs, cultured in vitro. Every receptor here comes from a human donor in good health. CDR3s include the opening cysteine and the closing phenylalanine or tryptophan. Fields, in order: clone size, J gene, D gene, V gene, CDR3 protein, CDR3 DNA. A D gene is named only where the DNA matches it firmly. A clone size is listed for some rows: how often the clone was seen (once, few, many), or a class if it is expanded.

>.|TRBJ2-3|.|TRBV19
CASSMVRDQGGDTQYF
TGTGCCAGTAGTATGGTTCGAGACCAGGGGGGGGATACGCAGTATTTT
>once|TRBJ2-7|.|TRBV28
CASSPSSDRSLSYEQYF
TGTGCCAGCAGTCCATCGTCGGACAGATCCCTCTCCTACGAGCAGTACTTC
>.|TRBJ2-6|.|TRBV4-1
CASSQVSGLEVGANVLTF
TGCGCCAGCAGCCAAGTTTCCGGCCTGGAAGTTGGGGCCAACGTCCTGACTTTC
>few|TRBJ1-5|TRBD1|TRBV25-1
CASSASDRGRNQPQHF
TGTGCCAGCAGTGCCTCCGACAGGGGAAGGAATCAGCCCCAGCATTTT
>.|TRBJ1-5|.|TRBV5-1
CASSLGTTSNQPQHF
TGCGCCAGCAGCTTGGGCACCACTAGCAATCAGCCCCAGCATTTT
>once|TRBJ1-6|.|TRBV6-2/TRBV6-3
CASSQGSGNSPLHF
TGTGCCAGCAGTCAGGGGTCGGGAAATTCACCCCTCCACTTT
>few|TRBJ2-4|.|TRBV5-4
CASSHKGGKDKNIQYF
TGTGCCAGCAGCCATAAGGGGGGGAAGGACAAAAACATTCAGTACTTC
>.|TRBJ1-2|TRBD1|TRBV19
CASSFPTYDRGNYGYTF
TGTGCCAGTAGTTTTCCTACCTACGACAGGGGGAACTATGGCTACACCTTC
>.|TRBJ2-7|TRBD1|TRBV10-2
CASISGTGSYEQYF
TGCGCCAGCATTTCTGGGACAGGCTCCTACGAGCAGTACTTC
>.|TRBJ1-1|.|TRBV7-8
CASSLSSGNTEAFF
TGTGCCAGCAGCTTAAGTTCAGGAAACACTGAAGCTTTCTTT
>.|TRBJ1-1|TRBD1|TRBV11-2
CASTHRGTNTEAFF
TGTGCCAGCACCCACAGGGGCACGAACACTGAAGCTTTCTTT
>.|TRBJ2-5|.|TRBV9
CASSPGGRLLETQYF
TGTGCCAGCAGCCCAGGTGGGCGCCTTCTAGAGACCCAGTACTTC